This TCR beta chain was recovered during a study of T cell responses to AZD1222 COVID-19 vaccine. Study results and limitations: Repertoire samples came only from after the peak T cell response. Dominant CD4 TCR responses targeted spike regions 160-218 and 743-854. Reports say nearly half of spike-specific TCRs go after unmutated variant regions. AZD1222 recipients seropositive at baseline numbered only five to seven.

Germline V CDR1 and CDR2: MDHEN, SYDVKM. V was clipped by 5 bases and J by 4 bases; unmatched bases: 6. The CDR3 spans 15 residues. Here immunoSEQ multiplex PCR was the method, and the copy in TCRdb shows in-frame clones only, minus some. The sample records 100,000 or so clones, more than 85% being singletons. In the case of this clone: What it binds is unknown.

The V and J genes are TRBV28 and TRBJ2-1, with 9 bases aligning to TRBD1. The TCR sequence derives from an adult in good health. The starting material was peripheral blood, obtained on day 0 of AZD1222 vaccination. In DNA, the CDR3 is TGTGCCAGCAGTATACAGGGGGCGCGATACAATGAGCAGTTCTTC. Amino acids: CASSIQGARYNEQFF.